Listed below are T cell receptor beta chains from one sample, sequenced in a study of beta chain features in type 1 diabetes. Here immunoSEQ multiplex PCR was the method, and the copy in TCRdb shows in-frame clones only, minus some. The table lists 680,000 or so clones, roughly 13% of them singletons. The sample was naive CD4+ T cells from blood. These receptors originate from a man between 18 and 35 years old with type 1 diabetes. Both conserved end residues are part of each CDR3. Each record gives: J gene, CDR3 length, V gene, D gene, clone size, CDR3 protein. A D gene is named only where the DNA matches it firmly. Clone size is stated in some rows and not others, as once, few, many or a class when expanded.

j_call: TRBJ2-5
cdr3_length: 16
v_call: TRBV5-1
d_call: TRBD1
clone_size: .
cdr3_aa: CASSAPGQKIQETQYF

j_call: TRBJ2-3
cdr3_length: 14
v_call: TRBV10-3
d_call: .
clone_size: few
cdr3_aa: CAIMGSRGADTQYF

j_call: TRBJ1-2
cdr3_length: 13
v_call: TRBV7-6
d_call: .
clone_size: few
cdr3_aa: CASSLVQGQGYTF

j_call: TRBJ1-2
cdr3_length: 13
v_call: TRBV6-6
d_call: .
clone_size: .
cdr3_aa: CASSYPENYGYTF

j_call: TRBJ2-7
cdr3_length: 14
v_call: TRBV9
d_call: .
clone_size: .
cdr3_aa: CASSVAAHSYEQYF

j_call: TRBJ2-5
cdr3_length: 15
v_call: TRBV18
d_call: .
clone_size: .
cdr3_aa: CASSPDRAYQETQYF

j_call: TRBJ2-7
cdr3_length: 14
v_call: TRBV10-3
d_call: .
clone_size: .
cdr3_aa: CAIMLDSEGYEQYF

j_call: TRBJ1-5
cdr3_length: 16
v_call: TRBV10-3
d_call: .
clone_size: .
cdr3_aa: CAISESGPGANQPQHF

j_call: TRBJ2-1
cdr3_length: 16
v_call: TRBV11-3
d_call: TRBD2
clone_size: .
cdr3_aa: CASRVTSGRSYNEQFF

j_call: TRBJ1-2
cdr3_length: 14
v_call: TRBV2
d_call: .
clone_size: once
cdr3_aa: CASRATGPNYGYTF

j_call: TRBJ1-2
cdr3_length: 16
v_call: TRBV5-4
d_call: .
clone_size: few
cdr3_aa: CASSPPRGALNYGYTF

j_call: TRBJ2-5
cdr3_length: 15
v_call: TRBV6-5
d_call: .
clone_size: .
cdr3_aa: CASSYSNGGGETQYF

j_call: TRBJ2-3
cdr3_length: 17
v_call: TRBV9
d_call: TRBD2
clone_size: .
cdr3_aa: CASRQRTSGDITDTQYF

j_call: TRBJ1-2
cdr3_length: 14
v_call: TRBV2
d_call: .
clone_size: few
cdr3_aa: CASSEAAGPYGYTF

j_call: TRBJ1-3
cdr3_length: 12
v_call: TRBV30
d_call: .
clone_size: few
cdr3_aa: CACGGGWDTIYF

j_call: TRBJ2-5
cdr3_length: 18
v_call: TRBV11-3
d_call: TRBD2
clone_size: few
cdr3_aa: CASSLGSRLAGGEETQYF

j_call: TRBJ2-1
cdr3_length: 16
v_call: TRBV4-1
d_call: .
clone_size: few
cdr3_aa: CASSHPREQLYNEQFF

j_call: TRBJ2-2
cdr3_length: 16
v_call: TRBV7-6
d_call: .
clone_size: once
cdr3_aa: CASSLVATSQSGELFF

j_call: TRBJ1-4
cdr3_length: 15
v_call: TRBV25-1
d_call: TRBD1
clone_size: few
cdr3_aa: CASSDQQGFGEKLFF

j_call: TRBJ2-1
cdr3_length: 12
v_call: TRBV29-1
d_call: .
clone_size: .
cdr3_aa: CSVGKAYNEQFF

j_call: TRBJ2-3
cdr3_length: 13
v_call: TRBV30
d_call: TRBD2
clone_size: .
cdr3_aa: CAWGRTSVDTQYF

j_call: TRBJ1-1
cdr3_length: 13
v_call: TRBV29-1
d_call: .
clone_size: few
cdr3_aa: CSAQRGMNTEAFF

j_call: TRBJ1-1
cdr3_length: 14
v_call: TRBV6-5
d_call: .
clone_size: few
cdr3_aa: CASSYVGRYTEAFF

j_call: TRBJ1-2
cdr3_length: 11
v_call: TRBV30
d_call: .
clone_size: .
cdr3_aa: CAWGHPGSYTF

j_call: TRBJ2-5
cdr3_length: 19
v_call: TRBV5-5
d_call: TRBD2
clone_size: .
cdr3_aa: CASSLVGKTSGAAQETQYF

j_call: TRBJ1-5
cdr3_length: 13
v_call: TRBV7-2
d_call: TRBD1
clone_size: few
cdr3_aa: CATGDSHNQPQHF

j_call: TRBJ2-4
cdr3_length: 18
v_call: TRBV18
d_call: .
clone_size: few
cdr3_aa: CASSPTLTVPTSKNIQYF

j_call: TRBJ2-7
cdr3_length: 11
v_call: TRBV27
d_call: .
clone_size: .
cdr3_aa: CASSSHDEQYF

j_call: TRBJ2-3
cdr3_length: 13
v_call: TRBV28
d_call: .
clone_size: .
cdr3_aa: CASSFRGTDTQYF

j_call: TRBJ1-1
cdr3_length: 12
v_call: TRBV30
d_call: .
clone_size: .
cdr3_aa: CAWGLTYTEAFF

j_call: TRBJ2-3
cdr3_length: 17
v_call: TRBV30
d_call: TRBD2
clone_size: few
cdr3_aa: CAWSDTSGGEVGDTQYF

j_call: TRBJ1-2
cdr3_length: 15
v_call: TRBV18
d_call: .
clone_size: few
cdr3_aa: CASSPSGQSNYGYTF

j_call: TRBJ2-3
cdr3_length: 15
v_call: TRBV9
d_call: TRBD2
clone_size: .
cdr3_aa: CASSRSGGPTDTQYF

j_call: TRBJ2-7
cdr3_length: 15
v_call: TRBV21-1
d_call: .
clone_size: few
cdr3_aa: CASSKVRQGSYEQYF

j_call: TRBJ1-5
cdr3_length: 18
v_call: TRBV23-1
d_call: .
clone_size: few
cdr3_aa: CASSPKARDGVSNQPQHF

j_call: TRBJ2-7
cdr3_length: 15
v_call: TRBV4-1
d_call: TRBD1
clone_size: few
cdr3_aa: CASSQVIQGPYEQYF

j_call: TRBJ2-1
cdr3_length: 19
v_call: TRBV29-1
d_call: TRBD2
clone_size: .
cdr3_aa: CSASTLRGGASGPYNEQFF

j_call: TRBJ2-4
cdr3_length: 14
v_call: TRBV6-5
d_call: TRBD2
clone_size: few
cdr3_aa: CASSPVSGGNIQYF

j_call: TRBJ2-7
cdr3_length: 15
v_call: TRBV30
d_call: TRBD1
clone_size: .
cdr3_aa: CAWTKPGQGSYEQYF